The source of this T cell receptor gamma chain is a study of gamma delta lymphoproliferative disorders and STAT genes. The wider study: Each gamma-chain library started from at least 50 ng of genomic DNA, using the LymphoTrack Dx TCRG Assay. The EuroClonality-NGS protocol was used to prepare delta libraries.

TCRdb re-called clones from the multiplex PCR reads using CATT. Seen here are some 2,500 gamma-chain clones, roughly 19% observed once, and the top ten hold around 60%. CDR3 length: 12 amino acids. V was pared by 1 base and J by 5 bases, with 2 bases of the junction left unmatched. Germline assignment: CDR1 EGSNGY and CDR2 YDSYNSKV. The receptor sequences were amplified from genomic DNA of peripheral blood mononuclear cells. V is TRGV2 and J is TRGJ1 or TRGJ2. TCRdb offers no J gene call, so here the DNA was matched to germline to obtain one. Input material: blood. This clonotype was sampled from a human donor with gamma-delta T-cell large granular lymphocyte leukemia. The CDR3, as DNA: TGTGCCACCTGGGACGGACATTATAAGAAACTCTTT. Protein product: CATWDGHYKKLF.